This T cell receptor (beta chain) stems from a study of T cell responses to AZD1222 COVID-19 vaccine. Note on this clone: What it recognizes is unknown.

Clones were read by immunoSEQ multiplex PCR, and TCRdb kept only the in-frame ones, dropping some. The profile shows 120,000 to 150,000 clones, around nine tenths of them singletons. Trimming took off 6 bases at V and 7 bases at J, with 24 bases between the two ends. Germline assignment: CDR1 LNHDA and CDR2 SQIVND (reference sequence). The length of the CDR3 is 16 residues. Study-wide findings and caveats: Spike-specific TCR breadth rose after two AZD1222 doses, and depth rose as well. Repertoires were obtained solely post-peak T cell response.

The analysis combined second doses at about 4 or about 12 weeks. Sequences were derived from peripheral blood, sampled 28 days after the second AZD1222 dose. The chain couples TRBV19 to TRBJ1-1, with a weak D call TRBD1 (6 bases). The clonotype comes from an adult who received the AZD1222 COVID-19 vaccine. Written as DNA, the CDR3 is TGTGCCAGTAGACCACGACACGCCGGGGACACAGGTGAAGCTTTCTTT. Amino acid sequence: CASRPRHAGDTGEAFF. Full variable domain (missing parts from reference TRBV19 and TRBJ1-1): DGGITQSPKYLFRKEGQNVTLSCEQNLNHDAMYWYRQDPGQGLRLIYYSQIVNDFQKGDIAEGYSVSREKKESFPLTVTSAQKNPTAFYLCASRPRHAGDTGEAFFGQGTRLTVV.